This T cell receptor (delta chain) originates from a study of gamma-delta chains in newborns, infants, children. Overall study: Polyclonal expansion of innate γδ T cells after birth follows microbial exposure.

Many counts were recorded for this clone. TCRdb re-processed the reads via CATT. The sample lists roughly 14,000 delta-chain clones; 7.3% were seen once. The origin of this receptor is a child who was a newborn, infant or young child, either healthy, febrile or measles-vaccinated (not recorded which). Specimen: blood.

In DNA, the CDR3 is TGTGCCTGTGACAAGCTGGGGACCCTCTTGACAGCACAACTCTTCTTT. The encoded protein is CACDKLGTLLTAQLFF. V is TRDV2 and J is TRDJ2; a possible D gene is TRDD3 (6 bases). The CDR3 consists of 16 residues. The V gene's germline CDR1 is GEAIGNYY and CDR2 EKD. V was pared by 2 bases and J by 2 bases, with 14 bases between.